This is a list of T cell receptor beta chains from one sample in a study of T cell responses to AZD1222 COVID-19 vaccine. This table comes from immunoSEQ multiplex PCR, and its TCRdb copy is limited to in-frame clones, with some not included. The sample contains 150,000 or so clones, about 91% of which appear only once. The sample in question was peripheral blood, obtained on day 0 of AZD1222 vaccination. Receptors originate from an adult in good health. The CDR3 runs from the conserved cysteine through the conserved F or W. The order of the fields is J gene, V gene, CDR3 length, clone size, CDR3 protein. Clone size is not always given. Where it is, it says once, few, many or a class for expanded clones.

j_call: TRBJ2-3
v_call: TRBV28
cdr3_length: 13
clone_size: -
cdr3_aa: CASGTGDTDTQYF

j_call: TRBJ1-3
v_call: TRBV7-9
cdr3_length: 15
clone_size: -
cdr3_aa: CASSFEGASGNTIYF

j_call: TRBJ2-2
v_call: TRBV20-1
cdr3_length: 11
clone_size: -
cdr3_aa: CSAIRAGELFF

j_call: TRBJ1-2
v_call: TRBV4-1
cdr3_length: 14
clone_size: -
cdr3_aa: CASSQGLGEWGYTF

j_call: TRBJ1-4
v_call: TRBV21-1
cdr3_length: 15
clone_size: -
cdr3_aa: CASSKDPVPWEKLFF

j_call: TRBJ2-7
v_call: TRBV19
cdr3_length: 14
clone_size: -
cdr3_aa: CASSITGVSYEQYF

j_call: TRBJ1-4
v_call: TRBV25-1
cdr3_length: 14
clone_size: -
cdr3_aa: CASSGGPLEEKLFF

j_call: TRBJ2-1
v_call: TRBV5-6
cdr3_length: 15
clone_size: -
cdr3_aa: CASSLAGVMNNEQFF

j_call: TRBJ2-1
v_call: TRBV15
cdr3_length: 16
clone_size: -
cdr3_aa: CATSRGSGSSYNEQFF

j_call: TRBJ2-7
v_call: TRBV5-1
cdr3_length: 14
clone_size: once
cdr3_aa: CASSLGQAIYEQYF

j_call: TRBJ1-5
v_call: TRBV28
cdr3_length: 15
clone_size: -
cdr3_aa: CASSLYIGGDQPQHF

j_call: TRBJ2-7
v_call: TRBV27
cdr3_length: 12
clone_size: -
cdr3_aa: CASRGLAYEQYF

j_call: TRBJ2-3
v_call: TRBV5-6
cdr3_length: 15
clone_size: -
cdr3_aa: CASSLATGLTDTQYF